This TCR beta chain was captured by sequencing in a study of cytomegalovirus exposure and HLA in healthy donors. PCR was performed using 60 Vbeta and 13 Jbeta primers. Method: immunoSEQ multiplex PCR; TCRdb's copy keeps in-frame clones and lacks some. The table records about 130,000 clones, more than 75% of them present only once. Study findings and constraints: In a later analysis, TCR association rates varied by HLA locus: DRB1 most, HLA-C fewest.

The germline V gene encodes CDR1 SSHAT and CDR2 FNYEAQ (reference sequence). The CDR3 is 18 amino acids. Points on this clone: What it binds is unknown. Its ends do not fully match the called genes, so a read error is possible.

Sequencing used PBMCs. The J gene is TRBJ2-1, the V gene TRBV7-7; 7 nucleotides agree with TRBD2. This TCR derives from a man aged 25 to 45 in good health and CMV-seronegative. CDR3 nucleotides: TGTGCTAGCAGCTTACTTTCAGGCGGGAGTAGCTCCTACAATGAGCAGTTCTTC. Its translation is CASSLLSGGSSSYNEQFF.